This T cell receptor (beta chain) stems from a study of CD8+ T cells in alopecia areata (dated by TCRdb to 2017 to 2018). A note on the overall study: High-throughput TCRbeta sequencing was used to examine T cell clonal expansion in alopecia areata in both the C3H/HeJ mouse model and human patients. Human TCRbeta sequencing covered scalp tissue and sorted CD4+ and CD8+ peripheral blood T cells from patchy and totalis/universalis alopecia areata patients and healthy controls. Scalp clonality was compared among normal scalp (n=4), patchy alopecia areata scalp (n=8), and alopecia totalis/universalis scalp (n=8). The RNA source kit depended on sample type: the PAXgene miRNA kit for fixed scalp, the miRNeasy kit for PBMCs, and the RNeasy kit for mouse skin. immunoSEQ multiplex PCR using 35 Vbeta forward primers and 13 Jbeta reverse primers was used to amplify TCRbeta CDR3 regions. The full study reports these points: Higher clonality and more expanded CD8+ clones were observed in lesional scalp than in normal scalp, particularly in alopecia totalis/universalis, a finding suggestive of antigenic drive. Shared TCR sequences between patients were less evident than in mice, which may be partly attributable to HLA diversity in the patient population. Resident alphabeta T cells in normal human skin are also sequenced, complicating scalp TCR repertoire analysis, unlike mouse skin dominated by gammadelta T cells.

Lesional scalp punch biopsies and peripheral blood were obtained from alopecia areata patients. PBMCs were isolated by density centrifugation and stained for CD3, CD4 and CD8, and CD4+ and CD8+ T cells were sorted on a FACSAria. Untreated alopecia areata patients were recruited as part of a multicenter biomarker study. In 5 or 6 patients from the biomarker study, blood CD8+ T cells were sorted further into NKG2D-low and NKG2D-high fractions. CDR1 MGHRA and CDR2 YSYEKL were looked up in the germline V gene. Between the V and J ends, shortened by 1 base and 2 bases respectively, the junction contains 6 bases. The CDR3 holds 13 amino acids from the cysteine to the phenylalanine. The kept DNA is CDR3 alone, 39 bases in frame from the first base. A word on this clone: Its antigen is unknown. No base quality information exists; no much larger clone differs at one position.

The receptor library was made with the immunoSEQ multiplex PCR assay. For TCR sequencing, RNA was extracted from every sample and reverse transcribed into cDNA to serve as template. First-strand cDNA was synthesized with SuperScript III using a 2:1 mix of oligo-dT and random hexamers. A synthetic immune receptor repertoire was used to gauge amplification bias, and whatever bias remained was removed computationally. On the authors' methods: After raw reads were preprocessed to remove errors, the CDR3 was defined following IMGT conventions as running from the conserved cysteine to phenylalanine. Clonality was computed as 1 minus the Shannon entropy, with the entropy normalized by log2 of the number of productive unique TCRs. Whether each scalp clone was CD4 or CD8 was inferred by checking scalp TCRbeta sequences against the CD4 and CD8 repertoires from sorted blood. Sourced from immuneACCESS, this table was stored by TCRdb with only in-frame sequences that have V and J called. A share of the clones is absent; for the studies checked, an unresolved V gene accounts for under half, and the remainder has no known explanation. D and trimming were read from the DNA, whereas the V and J calls and clone size are those reported in that table. For this sample the table gives some 120,000 clones, of which roughly 50% were detected only once. The biggest ten clones account for roughly a tenth of the sample.

The rearranged chain carries TRBV4-1 and TRBJ2-7, with no confident D gene call. The source of this sequence is a human donor with alopecia areata. Sequencing was carried out using NKG2D-low CD8+ T cells sorted from blood. According to the study, the label for this sample's cell subset or site signals: sorted CD8+ NKG2D-low blood T cells. The CDR3 has the sequence CASSQGGPYEQYF. The nucleotide sequence is TGCGCCAGCAGCCAAGGAGGACCCTACGAGCAGTACTTC.